Listed here are 25 T cell receptor beta chains from one sample, sequenced in a study of regulatory and conventional T cells in RAG deficiency. Sequencing used immunoSEQ multiplex PCR; TCRdb keeps in-frame clones, though not all of them. In the table there are fewer than 40,000 clones, 60% to 85% of which are singletons. Genomic DNA came from blood conventional CD4+ T cells gated CD25-low CD127-high. These same records also appear under a second study, on regulatory T cells. This second study says: Primers: 52 TRBV forward and 13 TRBJ reverse.

Sequencing used CD4+ effector T cells sorted from blood. These receptors all come from a human donor in good health.

This chain connects TRBV6-1 to TRBJ1-6; D not certain. The CDR3 consists of 14 residues. Trimming removed 7 bases at V and 2 bases at J, with 9 bases between. The germline V gene has CDR1 MNHNS and CDR2 SASEGT. The CDR3 DNA reads TGTGCCAGCAACGGCAGTCCCTATAATTCACCCCTCCACTTT. It encodes CASNGSPYNSPLHF.

V is TRBV2 and J is TRBJ2-1, with a possible D match to TRBD1 (5 bases). V lost 7 bases and J 2 bases, leaving 9 bases between the germline ends. The CDR3 is 13 residues long. Germline assignment: CDR1 SNHLY and CDR2 FYNNEI. CDR3 coding DNA: TGTGCCAGCAAGAAGGACACCTACAATGAGCAGTTCTTC. Translation: CASKKDTYNEQFF.

The V call is TRBV5-1, the J call TRBJ2-5; TRBD1 matches 8 bases. V shed 4 bases, J shed 6 bases, and the junction held 8 bases outside the gene matches. The CDR3 runs 14 residues. CDR1 SGHRS and CDR2 YFSETQ come from the germline V gene. The CDR3, as DNA: TGCGCCAGCAGCGGAGGAGGGACAGGCCAGACCCAGTACTTC. Residues: CASSGGGTGQTQYF. Complete variable domain (other parts from reference TRBV5-1 and TRBJ2-5): KAGVTQTPRYLIKTRGQQVTLSCSPISGHRSVSWYQQTPGQGLQFLFEYFSETQRNKGNFPGRFSGRQFSNSRSEMNVSTLELGDSALYLCASSGGGTGQTQYFGPGTRLLVL.

The rearrangement links TRBV6-5 to TRBJ1-4; tentatively, D is TRBD1 (5 bases). V gave up 0 bases and J gave up 7 bases, with 12 bases separating them. The CDR3 extends over 15 amino acids. Germline values: CDR1 MNHEY, CDR2 SVGAGI. This chain's CDR3 is CASSYSAGSGEKLFF. The DNA of the CDR3 is TGTGCCAGCAGTTACTCAGCAGGGAGTGGTGAAAAACTGTTTTTT.

The rearrangement links TRBV2 to TRBJ1-1, with 7 bases lining up with TRBD1. Germline CDR1 SNHLY, CDR2 FYNNEI. The CDR3 has 13 residues. J lost 3 bases, V lost 8 bases, and 6 bases had no gene match. The CDR3 protein is CASLGRGDTEAFF. For the CDR3, the DNA is TGTGCCAGCTTGGGCAGGGGGGACACTGAAGCTTTCTTT.

The chain has TRBV5-5 and TRBJ2-2; TRBD1 might be the D (6 bases). Between the trimmed V and J ends, which lost 3 bases and 6 bases, there was a span of 15 bases. The CDR3 is 15 amino acids. Germline values: CDR1 SGHKS, CDR2 YYEKEE (reference sequence). The CDR3 sequence: CASSSGAGDAGELFF. CDR3 DNA: TGTGCCAGCAGCTCTGGGGCAGGGGACGCCGGGGAGCTGTTTTTT.

The gene calls are TRBV5-4 and TRBJ2-4, with D possibly being TRBD2 (7 bases). V dropped 0 bases and J dropped 1 base, with 8 bases sitting between them. The V gene's germline CDR1 is SGHNT and CDR2 YYREEE (reference sequence). CDR3 length: 15 residues. CDR3 DNA sequence: TGTGCCAGCAGCTTGGGGGGGGGCGCCAAAAACATTCAGTACTTC. Its translation: CASSLGGGAKNIQYF.

Here the CDR3 DNA reads TGTGCCAGCAGCCTCTTTGGACAGGCACATAATCAGCCCCAGCATTTT. Amino acids: CASSLFGQAHNQPQHF. The V call is TRBV7-2, the J call TRBJ1-5, with 7 bases that match TRBD1. This CDR3 comprises 16 residues. From germline, CDR1 is SGHTA and CDR2 FQGNSA. The junction had 11 bases not matched to a gene; V was cut back by 5 bases and J by 4 bases.

The chain couples TRBV5-1 to TRBJ2-2; D gene ambiguous. Germline assignment: CDR1 SGHRS and CDR2 YFSETQ. This CDR3 is 14 amino acids long. V lost 1 base to trimming and J lost 2 bases, with 6 bases between them. The CDR3 sequence: CASSLTANTGELFF. Written as DNA, the CDR3 is TGCGCCAGCAGCTTGACAGCAAACACCGGGGAGCTGTTTTTT.

The chain is built from TRBV30 and TRBJ2-5; D could derive from TRBD1 or TRBD2 (5 bases each). CDR3 length: 20 amino acids. V shed 1 base and J shed 2 bases, with 29 bases lying between them. Germline CDR1 is GTSNPN and CDR2 is SVGIG (reference sequence). The CDR3 protein is CAWSADYGTGSMGFQETQYF. The CDR3 DNA is TGTGCCTGGAGTGCCGATTATGGGACGGGAAGCATGGGCTTTCAAGAGACCCAGTACTTC.

The chain has TRBV10-3 and TRBJ1-1; D is possibly TRBD1 (5 bases). Trimming stripped 4 bases from V and 1 base from J, with 10 bases between. The CDR3 extends over 14 amino acids. The V gene's germline CDR1 is ENHRY and CDR2 SYGVKD. This CDR3 is CAISAGGGNTEAFF. The CDR3 nucleotides are TGTGCCATCAGTGCGGGCGGGGGGAACACTGAAGCTTTCTTT.

The chain combines TRBV7-6 with TRBJ2-1; TRBD2 aligns across 9 bases. Germline-derived CDR1 and CDR2 are SGHVS and FNYEAQ. The V and J ends lost 2 bases and 8 bases, in that order; junction bases with no gene match: 7. This CDR3 region has 15 residues. This chain's CDR3 is CASSLSQRGVDEQFF. The CDR3 coding sequence is TGTGCCAGCAGCTTATCCCAGCGGGGGGTAGATGAGCAGTTCTTC.

The J gene is TRBJ1-5, the V gene TRBV29-1, with D uncertain. In germline, CDR1 is SQVTM, CDR2 ANQGSEA. This CDR3 contains 13 residues. The germline V and J ends were trimmed by 4 bases and 2 bases, with 9 bases remaining between them. The CDR3 DNA reads TGCAGCGTTGGAGATAACGGCAATCAGCCCCAGCATTTT. It is translated as CSVGDNGNQPQHF.

The V call is TRBV11-1, the J call TRBJ1-5, with unresolved D. Looked up from germline, CDR1 is SGHAT and CDR2 is FQDESV (reference sequence). The CDR3 totals 14 residues. The V and J ends lost 2 bases and 4 bases respectively, with 9 bases between them. CDR3 nucleotides: TGTGCCAGCAGCTTAAACGGAGTTAATCAGCCCCAGCATTTT. This codes for CASSLNGVNQPQHF. Full variable domain (remainder filled in from reference TRBV11-1 and TRBJ1-5): EAEVAQSPRYKITEKSQAVAFWCDPISGHATLYWYRQILGQGPELLVQFQDESVVDDSQLPKDRFSAERLKGVDSTLKIQPAELGDSAMYLCASSLNGVNQPQHFGDGTRLSIL.

The chain links TRBV5-1 to TRBJ1-2, with TRBD1 as a possible D gene (5 bases). This CDR3 is built from 16 residues. V lost 3 bases and J 6 bases, leaving 21 bases between the germline ends. Germline V gives CDR1 SGHRS, CDR2 YFSETQ. The CDR3 DNA follows: TGCGCCAGCAGCTCCGATCGTTACCGGGACGACAATGGCTACACCTTC. Translating it yields CASSSDRYRDDNGYTF.

V is TRBV11-2 and J is TRBJ2-3; 11 bases line up with TRBD2. This CDR3 has 16 amino acids. Germline V gene sequence: CDR1 SGHAT, CDR2 FQNNGV. J was trimmed by 3 bases and V by 5 bases; bases with no gene match: 7. The CDR3 coding sequence is TGTGCCAGCAGCGTAATAGCGGGGGGGCCGACAGATACGCAGTATTTT. Residues: CASSVIAGGPTDTQYF.

The chain employs TRBV5-1 and TRBJ1-2; 7 bases map to TRBD1. The CDR3 has 14 residues. Germline trimming cut 0 bases from V and 2 bases from J; bases unmatched to any gene: 1. From germline, CDR1 is SGHRS and CDR2 YFSETQ. CDR3 protein: CASSLGQGNYGYTF. As DNA, the CDR3 is TGCGCCAGCAGCTTGGGACAGGGCAACTATGGCTACACCTTC.

The chain combines TRBV25-1 with TRBJ1-1, with D unresolved. With 1 base removed from V and 6 bases from J, the gap between germline ends came to 9 bases. Looked up from germline, CDR1 is MGHDK and CDR2 is SYGVNS. This CDR3 contains 13 residues. The CDR3, as DNA: TGTGCCAGCAGTGAATTGGCCGGCCCTGAAGCTTTCTTT. Translating it yields CASSELAGPEAFF.

This clone has only a few counts. CDR3 DNA sequence: TGTGCCAGTAGTCCCCCCGCAGCCTCCGTCTACGAGCAGTACTTC. It codes for CASSPPAASVYEQYF. The J gene is TRBJ2-7, the V gene TRBV19; D call uncertain. V lost 5 bases, J lost 3 bases, and 17 bases lay in between. The length of the CDR3 is 15 residues. Germline V CDR1 and CDR2: LNHDA, SQIVND (reference sequence).

The chain combines TRBV14 with TRBJ2-2; D unresolved. The CDR3 has 14 amino acids. Germline V CDR1 and CDR2: SGHDN, FVKESK. Trimming left V 4 bases short and J 0 bases short, with 6 bases between. CDR3 region: CASSPLTNTGELFF. CDR3 DNA sequence: TGTGCCAGCAGCCCCCTAACGAACACCGGGGAGCTGTTTTTT.

CDR3 DNA sequence: TGTGCCACCACAGGGGAAGGTCAGCCCCAGCATTTT. Translation gives CATTGEGQPQHF. The rearrangement joins TRBV2 to TRBJ1-5, with 7 bases lining up with TRBD1. Germline V gene sequence: CDR1 SNHLY, CDR2 FYNNEI. The CDR3 is made up of 12 amino acids. J lost 6 bases, V lost 10 bases, and 6 bases had no gene match.

V and J are TRBV5-8 and TRBJ2-2, with TRBD1 as a possible D gene (6 bases). This CDR3 is 14 amino acids long. The V gene's germline CDR1 is SGHTS and CDR2 YDEGEE. V was trimmed by 6 bases and J by 5 bases, leaving 14 bases between them. The CDR3 reads CASTLPGVTGELFF. The DNA for the CDR3 is TGTGCCAGCACCCTCCCAGGGGTAACCGGGGAGCTGTTTTTT.

This clone has a single count. The J gene is TRBJ2-5, the V gene TRBV28; perhaps TRBD1 as D (6 bases). Trimming stripped 6 bases from V and 5 bases from J, with 16 bases between. Germline V CDR1 and CDR2: MDHEN, SYDVKM. CDR3 length equals 14 residues. DNA of the CDR3: TGTGCCAGCAGAGCCCAGGGGCGCGGGGAGACCCAGTACTTC. This sequence encodes CASRAQGRGETQYF.

The chain uses TRBV6-1 and TRBJ1-5, with a possible D match to TRBD1 (5 bases). CDR1 is MNHNS and CDR2 is SASEGT in the germline V gene. The CDR3 totals 15 residues. Trimming shortened V by 4 bases and J by 7 bases, and 17 bases separated the two germline ends. CDR3 sequence reads: CASSAYFGAAQPQHF. For the CDR3, the DNA is TGTGCCAGCAGTGCATATTTTGGGGCCGCCCAGCCCCAGCATTTT.

The chain has TRBV10-3 and TRBJ2-7; D might be TRBD1 or TRBD2, each matching 6 bases. The CDR3 has 12 residues. Germline-derived CDR1 and CDR2 are ENHRY and SYGVKD. V was cut by 8 bases and J by 4 bases, with 12 bases left in between. In nucleotides, the CDR3 is TGTGCCATCGGGGGGCCTGCGTACGAGCAGTACTTC. This translates into CAIGGPAYEQYF.